This T cell receptor (beta chain) was obtained from a study of tumor T cells in aggressive B-cell lymphoma. Germline-derived CDR1 and CDR2 are SGHRS and YFSETQ. V dropped 6 bases and J dropped 1; count of bases not matched to a gene: 5. The CDR3 runs to 14 residues. Assay used: immunoSEQ multiplex PCR; TCRdb lists only in-frame clones, some missing. The table records roughly 3,000 clones, roughly 92% of them present only once. The rearrangement uses TRBV5-1 and TRBJ2-7; TRBD2 matches at 9 bases. The sequence was obtained from an adult with diffuse large B cell lymphoma. Sequencing was done on a sample of tumor tissue. CDR3 sequence reads: CASMGLAGSYEQYF. The DNA for the CDR3 is TGCGCCAGCATGGGGCTAGCGGGATCCTACGAGCAGTACTTC.